A single sample gave rise to the 32 T cell receptor beta chains below, sequenced in a study of tumor and adjacent non-tumor tissue in lung cancer. No cell sorting was done before RNA was extracted from the tissue. A modified ARM-PCR protocol with three rounds of nested PCR amplified TCRbeta. TCRdb analysed the multiplex PCR reads with MiXCR anew, one entry per CDR3 protein. The table includes roughly 76,000 distinct CDR3 sequences, around 70% detected once. Sequencing used lung tumor tissue. The receptor source for this set is a woman in her sixties or seventies with non-small cell lung cancer.

Points on this clonotype: One junction end disagrees with the germline gene, perhaps due to a read error. The rearrangement joins TRBV12-3 or TRBV12-4 to TRBJ2-6; TRBD1 agrees at 8 bases. The CDR3 sequence is 16 residues long. This CDR3 is CPSSLRQGAGANVLIF. For the CDR3, the DNA is TGTCCCAGCAGTCTCCGTCAGGGGGCTGGGGCCAACGTCCTGATTTTC.

As for this clonotype: Possible read error: a much larger clone is one base away. The gene calls are TRBV28 and TRBJ1-2; TRBD1 agrees at 7 bases. This CDR3 spans 14 amino acids. Germline lookup yields CDR1 MDHEN and CDR2 SYDVKM. In DNA form, the CDR3 reads TGTGTCAGCATGCAACAGGGGAGGGACTATGGCTACACCTTC. This gives the protein CVSMQQGRDYGYTF.

There are a few counts of this clonotype. A read error is possible here, since a much larger clone lies one base away. The chain joins TRBV11-2 to TRBJ2-1, with D perhaps TRBD2 (5 bases). V was trimmed by 1 base and J by 13 bases, leaving 14 bases between them. This CDR3 has 13 amino acids. The germline CDR1 and CDR2 sequences are SGHAT and FQNNGV. The CDR3: CASSLVTSRPQFF. The CDR3 DNA follows: TGTGCCAGCAGCTTAGTAACTAGTCGACCTCAGTTCTTC.

Points on this clonotype: One end of the junction does not line up with germline, which may come from a read error. The rearrangement uses TRBV5-1 and TRBJ2-5; 14 bases are a match to TRBD2. CDR3 length: 16 amino acids. CDR1 SGHRS and CDR2 YFSETQ come from the germline V gene. The CDR3 is CASRSGLAGEGETQCF. In DNA, the CDR3 is TGCGCAAGCAGATCGGGACTAGCGGGAGAGGGAGAGACCCAGTGCTTC.

For this clonotype: Without the conserved terminal phenylalanine or tryptophan, this CDR3 likely stems from a read error. The chain combines TRBV6-1 with TRBJ2-7; 9 bases map to TRBD1. Germline values: CDR1 MNHNS, CDR2 SASEGT. The CDR3 sequence is 15 residues long. The V and J ends lost 10 bases and 0 bases, in that order; junction bases with no gene match: 10. The CDR3 bases are TGTGCCAACAGAACCTGGACAGGGGCCTCCTACGAGCAGTACTTA. It specifies CANRTWTGASYEQYL.

Of note for this clonotype: The conserved phenylalanine or tryptophan is not found at the CDR3 terminus, so this likely reflects a read error. The chain combines TRBV6-1 with TRBJ1-6, with 8 positions matching TRBD1. Germline CDR1 MNHNS, CDR2 SASEGT. The CDR3 extends over 15 amino acids. CDR3 amino acids: CVSSEVQGANSPLHS. Here the CDR3 DNA reads TGTGTCAGCAGTGAAGTTCAGGGGGCGAATTCACCCCTCCACTCT.

This clonotype was counted at least ten times. The gene calls are TRBV6-5 and TRBJ2-1; 9 bases fit TRBD2. This CDR3 is built from 16 residues. The V and J ends lost 0 bases and 7 bases, in that order; junction bases with no gene match: 7. Germline lookup yields CDR1 MNHEY and CDR2 SVGAGI. The DNA for the CDR3 is TGTGCCAGCAGTTACTCGGCGCCTAGCGGGAAGAATGAGCAGTTCTTC. Translating it yields CASSYSAPSGKNEQFF.

In the case of this clonotype: Relative to the germline gene, one junction end is altered; a read error may explain this. The CDR3 is CTSSPGWTVQETQYF. The DNA of the CDR3 is TGTACCAGCAGCCCGGGGTGGACCGTACAAGAGACCCAGTACTTC. The V and J genes are TRBV11-2 and TRBJ2-5, with D possibly being TRBD2 (5 bases). The germline V gene encodes CDR1 SGHAT and CDR2 FQNNGV. The length of the CDR3 is 15 residues.

V and J are TRBV28 and TRBJ1-5; possible D gene TRBD1, 6 bases. The germline V gene encodes CDR1 MDHEN and CDR2 SYDVKM. This CDR3 is built from 15 residues. This CDR3 reads CDNRAGTKGDQPQHF. The CDR3, as DNA: TGTGACAACAGAGCAGGGACAAAGGGCGATCAGCCCCAGCATTTT. Combining the CDR3 with reference TRBV28 and TRBJ1-5 gives the whole variable domain DVKVTQSSRYLVKRTGEKVFLECVQDMDHENMFWYRQDPGLGLRLIYFSYDVKMKEKGDIPEGYSVSREKKERFSLILESASTNQTSMYLCDNRAGTKGDQPQHFGDGTRLSIL.

For this clonotype: Germline is not matched at one junction end, which may reflect a read error. V gene TRBV6-1 combines with J gene TRBJ1-2; a weak D match, TRBD1 (5 bases). In germline, CDR1 is MNHNS, CDR2 SASEGT. The CDR3 consists of 13 residues. CDR3 sequence (DNA): TGTGCCAGCAATTTACGGGGGAACTATGGTTACACCTTC. Amino acids: CASNLRGNYGYTF.

This clonotype has only a few counts. A read error may explain this, as a much larger clone is one base away. The CDR3: CASSLNTWVIYNEQFF. CDR3 coding DNA: TGTGCCAGCAGTTTAAATACATGGGTGATCTACAATGAGCAGTTCTTC. The V gene is TRBV5-6, the J gene TRBJ2-1, with D unresolved. The germline V gene encodes CDR1 SGHDT and CDR2 YYEEEE. The CDR3 length is 16 residues. Deletions cut 5 bases from V and 3 bases from J, with 18 bases between. Supplemented by reference TRBV5-6 and TRBJ2-1, the full variable domain reads DAGVTQSPTHLIKTRGQQVTLRCSPKSGHDTVSWYQQALGQGPQFIFQYYEEEERQRGNFPDRFSGHQFPNYSSELNVNALLLGDSALYLCASSLNTWVIYNEQFFGPGTRLTVL.

A remark on this clonotype: With a much larger clone just one base away, this may be a read error. The CDR3 nucleotides read TGTGCCAGCAGTTACTCGACCGTCCTCGGGAGGGCCTCAGATACGCAGTATTTT. Protein: CASSYSTVLGRASDTQYF. The V gene is TRBV6-5, the J gene TRBJ2-3; 8 nucleotides agree with TRBD2. Germline CDR1 is MNHEY and CDR2 is SVGAGI. Trimming took 0 bases from V and 4 from J; bases not matched to a gene: 12. The CDR3 loop spans 18 amino acids.

As for this clonotype: The junction differs from germline at one of its ends, possibly a read error. This rearrangement joins TRBV5-1 to TRBJ2-6, with no clear D. The CDR3 sequence is 17 residues long. The germline V gene has CDR1 SGHRS and CDR2 YFSETQ. The CDR3 sequence is CASSLDGSSTGTNVLTF. The CDR3 DNA is TGCGCCAGCAGCTTGGATGGAAGCAGTACTGGGACCAACGTCCTGACTTTC.

In the case of this clonotype: Its ends do not fully match the called genes, so a read error is possible. This chain connects TRBV28 to TRBJ2-7, with TRBD2 identical over 9 bases. The CDR3 runs 17 residues. CDR1 is MDHEN and CDR2 is SYDVKM in the germline V gene. For the CDR3, the DNA is TGTGCCAGCAGTTTTGAGGGTAGCGGGAGAATAGGCTACGGGCAGTACTTC. Translated, it gives CASSFEGSGRIGYGQYF.

The chain recombines TRBV6-1 with TRBJ2-1; D might be TRBD1 (6 bases). Trimming left V 6 bases short and J 11 bases short, with 17 bases between. This CDR3 has 13 residues. Germline loops: CDR1 MNHNS, CDR2 SASEGT. The CDR3 DNA reads TGTGCCAGCAGAACACATACCGGGACACAGCAGTTCTTC. Translating gives CASRTHTGTQQFF.

This clonotype was counted a few times. One junction end does not reproduce the germline sequence, and a read error may be involved. J is TRBJ2-2 and V is TRBV10-2; TRBD2 matches 8 bases. The CDR3 runs 16 residues. CDR1 is WSHSY and CDR2 is SAAADI in the germline V gene. DNA of the CDR3: TGCGCCAGCAAGCGGTTAGCGGGGCCTTCGAGCGGGGAGCTATTTTTT. This sequence encodes CASKRLAGPSSGELFF.

With regard to this clonotype: A single base separates this from a much larger clone, so it may be a read error. The genes are TRBV7-8 and TRBJ1-3; weak D call: TRBD1 (5 bases). CDR1 SGHVS and CDR2 FQNEAQ come from the germline V gene. The CDR3 is 17 amino acids. V was shortened by 4 bases and J by 0 bases, with 16 bases between the two germline ends. The chain's CDR3 is CASSSEGADFSGNTIYF. The CDR3 region has the DNA TGTGCCAGCAGCTCTGAAGGGGCTGATTTCTCTGGAAACACCATATATTTT.

The chain carries TRBV6-5 and TRBJ2-1; D gene ambiguous. V dropped 2 bases and J dropped 5 bases, with 13 bases sitting between them. Germline V CDR1 and CDR2: MNHEY, SVGAGI. The CDR3 has 15 residues. CDR3 nucleotide sequence: TGTGCCAGCAGTTACGGTTTCAGTCCTAACAATGAGCAGTTCTTC. Translation: CASSYGFSPNNEQFF.

Comment on this clonotype: Being one base from a much bigger clone, this may be a read error. The J gene is TRBJ1-4, the V gene TRBV20-1, with TRBD1 matching over 7 bases. The CDR3 runs to 14 residues. Trimming took 5 bases from V and 8 from J; bases not matched to a gene: 11. Looked up from germline, CDR1 is DFQATT and CDR2 is SNEGSKA (reference sequence). CDR3 nucleotides: TGCAGTGCTCGTCCGGGACAGCGCGCGGAAAAACTGTTTTTT. This sequence encodes CSARPGQRAEKLFF.

This clonotype has just one count. The chain joins TRBV4-1 to TRBJ2-7; maybe TRBD2 (6 bases). Germline CDR1 reads MGHRA; CDR2 reads YSYEKL. Trimming cost V 7 bases and J 2 bases, with 21 bases left between them. CDR3 length: 16 amino acids. CDR3 region: CASNQEGRREPYEQYF. The CDR3 DNA sequence: TGCGCCAGCAACCAGGAGGGGCGCCGGGAACCCTACGAGCAGTACTTC.

The rearrangement uses TRBV12-3 or TRBV12-4 and TRBJ2-3; a weak D match, TRBD1 (5 bases). CDR3 size: 15 residues. V lost 8 bases and J lost 2, with 17 bases in between. As DNA, the CDR3 is TGTGCCAGCGGTCCAGCAGGGTCTATCACAGATACGCAGTATTTT. This sequence encodes CASGPAGSITDTQYF.

V gene TRBV28 combines with J gene TRBJ1-5; D remains ambiguous. The length of the CDR3 is 12 residues. Per the germline V gene, CDR1 is MDHEN and CDR2 is SYDVKM. The chain's CDR3 is CACKTSNQPQHF. The CDR3 region has the DNA TGTGCTTGCAAGACAAGCAATCAGCCCCAGCATTTT. The whole variable domain, remainder taken from reference TRBV28 and TRBJ1-5, is DVKVTQSSRYLVKRTGEKVFLECVQDMDHENMFWYRQDPGLGLRLIYFSYDVKMKEKGDIPEGYSVSREKKERFSLILESASTNQTSMYLCACKTSNQPQHFGDGTRLSIL.

This clonotype was observed a few times. The chain recombines TRBV12-3 or TRBV12-4 with TRBJ2-1, with TRBD2 matching over 9 bases. The CDR3 is made up of 14 amino acids. Trimming at V came to 5 bases and at J to 7 bases, leaving 6 bases not matched to a gene. CDR3 sequence reads: CASSPGLALNEQFF. As DNA, the CDR3 is TGTGCCAGCAGTCCGGGACTAGCTTTGAATGAGCAGTTCTTC.

The chain couples TRBV29-1 to TRBJ2-3, with D perhaps matching TRBD1 or TRBD2 (6 bases each). Germline assignment: CDR1 SQVTM and CDR2 ANQGSEA. The germline V and J ends were trimmed by 5 bases and 2 bases, with 11 bases remaining between them. CDR3 length: 13 residues. The CDR3 region has the DNA TGCAGCGTTTGGGGGGCTTCCACAGATACGCAGTATTTT. It yields the protein CSVWGASTDTQYF.

Only a few counts were recorded for this clonotype. One junction end does not reproduce the germline sequence, and a read error may be involved. The chain uses TRBV5-1 and TRBJ2-7; tentatively, D is TRBD1 or TRBD2 (5 bases each). The CDR3 length is 14 residues. Germline CDR1 SGHRS, CDR2 YFSETQ. CDR3 sequence reads: CASSLGELAYEQYF. CDR3 DNA: TGTGCCAGCAGCTTGGGGGAACTGGCCTACGAGCAGTACTTC.

With regard to this clonotype: Mismatch with germline at one junction end may stem from a read error. The gene calls are TRBV29-1 and TRBJ1-1; unclear D gene. Germline-derived CDR1 and CDR2 are SQVTM and ANQGSEA. This CDR3 contains 13 residues. The CDR3: CRVEGSPWAEAFF. The CDR3 DNA follows: TGCCGCGTTGAAGGTTCACCGTGGGCGGAAGCCTTCTTT.

As concerns this clonotype: One junction end does not reproduce the germline sequence, and a read error may be involved. The rearrangement links TRBV6-1 to TRBJ1-4; 7 nucleotides align to TRBD1. The CDR3 totals 16 residues. Germline CDR1 reads MNHNS; CDR2 reads SASEGT. The CDR3, as DNA: TGTGCCAGCAGGCCTCGGACAGGTCCAAGTAATGAAAAACTGTTCTTT. It translates to CASRPRTGPSNEKLFF.

A word on this clonotype: A junction boundary mismatches the germline segment, possibly from a read error. The CDR3 DNA reads as TGTGCCAGCAGTTACACCGGGATAGGGAGGATAGCCAAAAACATTCGGTACTTC. Protein product: CASSYTGIGRIAKNIRYF. The genes are TRBV6-6 and TRBJ2-4; perhaps TRBD2 as D (6 bases). Looked up from germline, CDR1 is MNHNY and CDR2 is SVGAGI (reference sequence). This CDR3 is built from 18 residues.

This clonotype was detected ten times or more. The chain carries TRBV10-3 and TRBJ2-5; 7 bases map to TRBD1. CDR3 length: 15 amino acids. The germline CDR1 and CDR2 sequences are ENHRY and SYGVKD. V was clipped by 6 bases and J by 1 base; unmatched bases: 8. This CDR3 reads CAIRSTRDSQETQYF. Here the CDR3 DNA reads TGTGCCATCAGGAGTACCCGGGACAGCCAAGAGACCCAGTACTTC.

In the case of this clonotype: The CDR3 does not close with the conserved phenylalanine or tryptophan, likely indicating a read error. The chain has TRBV5-5 and TRBJ2-2; no reliable D call. CDR1 SGHKS and CDR2 YYEKEE come from the germline V gene (reference sequence). Trimming left V 0 bases short and J 7 bases short, with 16 bases between. CDR3 length equals 16 residues. Here the CDR3 reads CASSLAKWEASGELFS. DNA for the CDR3: TGTGCCAGCAGCTTGGCCAAATGGGAAGCCAGCGGGGAGCTGTTTTCT.

This clonotype was seen many times. This chain connects TRBV28 to TRBJ2-7, with unresolved D. The V end lost 5 bases, the J end lost 2 bases, and 13 bases lay between the germline ends. Per the germline V gene, CDR1 is MDHEN and CDR2 is SYDVKM. The CDR3 consists of 14 residues. The CDR3 sequence: CASSISTQTYEQYF. The CDR3 region has the DNA TGTGCCAGCAGTATCTCGACGCAGACCTACGAGCAGTACTTC.

As for this clonotype: Germline is not matched at one junction end, which may reflect a read error. The gene calls are TRBV12-3 or TRBV12-4 and TRBJ1-1; the D is unclear. The length of the CDR3 is 13 residues. The CDR3 sequence: CANSQAKNTEVFF. The CDR3 DNA follows: TGTGCTAACAGTCAGGCTAAGAACACTGAAGTTTTCTTT.